This T cell receptor (beta chain) was found in a study of T cells after yellow fever vaccination. This clonotype was recorded many times. Its antigen is unidentified. Germline V gives CDR1 LGHNA, CDR2 YNFKEQ. The CDR3 is 15 residues long. Trimming shortened V by 0 bases and J by 4 bases, and 12 bases separated the two germline ends. Study-wide results and caveats: Post-booster samples contained most primary-vaccination clones (roughly 96% CD4, about 85% CD8). Abundant clonotypes from the bulk population could contaminate FACS-sorted repertoires.

Template switching by 5'RACE produced TCR cDNA, adding a universal primer site and UMIs. A single record per CDR3 protein comes from TCRdb applying MiXCR to the 5' RACE reads. Of more than 90,000 distinct CDR3 sequences listed, roughly 7.9% are singletons. The source of this sequence is a man aged 18 to 29 who received the YFV17D yellow fever vaccine. This chain connects TRBV4-2 to TRBJ1-2; tentative D call: TRBD1 (6 bases). The sample here was CD4+ T cells sorted from PBMCs, taken approximately 40 days after the first yellow fever vaccination. CDR3 sequence (DNA): TGTGCCAGCAGCCAAGATAGGGGGTTTAGCTATGGCTACACCTTC. It codes for CASSQDRGFSYGYTF.